This is a list of T cell receptor beta chains from one sample in a study of regulatory and conventional T cells in RAG deficiency. Sequencing was performed with immunoSEQ multiplex PCR; in TCRdb, only in-frame clones are kept and a portion is missing. This table has 34,000 or so clones, about nine tenths appearing once. The sample was also linked to a second study, of regulatory T cells.

Sequencing input: CD8+ T cells sorted from blood. The receptors shown here come from a human donor in good health. The CDR3 runs from the conserved cysteine through the conserved F or W. A D gene is named only where the DNA matches it firmly. Not all rows give a size; the values are once, few, many and, for expanded clones, a class.

len: 15; v_gene: TRBV6-1; d_gene: TRBD2; j_gene: TRBJ2-1; abundance: -; CDR3aa: CASSLAGGQRSEQFF; CDR3nt: TGTGCCAGCAGTCTAGCGGGAGGGCAACGGAGTGAGCAGTTCTTC
len: 16; v_gene: TRBV28; d_gene: -; j_gene: TRBJ1-5; abundance: -; CDR3aa: CASSLLGGEYNQPQHF; CDR3nt: TGTGCCAGCAGTTTACTCGGGGGGGAATACAATCAGCCCCAGCATTTT
len: 12; v_gene: TRBV29-1; d_gene: -; j_gene: TRBJ1-1; abundance: -; CDR3aa: CSVLNAGTEAFF; CDR3nt: TGCAGCGTTCTGAATGCGGGGACTGAAGCTTTCTTT
len: 14; v_gene: TRBV27; d_gene: TRBD1; j_gene: TRBJ2-7; abundance: -; CDR3aa: CASSSQGASYEQYF; CDR3nt: TGTGCCAGCAGTTCACAGGGGGCTTCCTACGAGCAGTACTTC
len: 16; v_gene: TRBV30; d_gene: TRBD2; j_gene: TRBJ2-3; abundance: -; CDR3aa: CAWSLIAGDYTDTQYF; CDR3nt: TGTGCCTGGAGCCTAATAGCGGGGGACTACACAGATACGCAGTATTTT
len: 14; v_gene: TRBV4-1; d_gene: -; j_gene: TRBJ1-1; abundance: -; CDR3aa: CASSQIGRHTEAFF; CDR3nt: TGCGCCAGCAGCCAAATAGGGCGGCACACTGAAGCTTTCTTT
len: 13; v_gene: TRBV5-6; d_gene: -; j_gene: TRBJ2-1; abundance: few; CDR3aa: CASRGPTGNEQFF; CDR3nt: TGTGCCAGCAGGGGACCTACTGGGAATGAGCAGTTCTTC
len: 14; v_gene: TRBV5-4; d_gene: -; j_gene: TRBJ1-1; abundance: -; CDR3aa: CASSLNQVGTEAFF; CDR3nt: TGTGCCAGCAGCTTGAATCAGGTGGGCACTGAAGCTTTCTTT
len: 14; v_gene: TRBV29-1; d_gene: TRBD1; j_gene: TRBJ1-2; abundance: -; CDR3aa: CSVATGSPNYGYTF; CDR3nt: TGCAGCGTAGCGACAGGGTCCCCCAACTATGGCTACACCTTC
len: 14; v_gene: TRBV6-1; d_gene: -; j_gene: TRBJ1-2; abundance: -; CDR3aa: CASSDSSGSYGYTF; CDR3nt: TGTGCCAGCAGTGATTCGAGTGGGAGCTATGGCTACACCTTC
len: 15; v_gene: TRBV9; d_gene: -; j_gene: TRBJ1-2; abundance: -; CDR3aa: CASSVDGHPNYGYTF; CDR3nt: TGTGCCAGCAGCGTAGACGGCCACCCTAACTATGGCTACACCTTC
len: 16; v_gene: TRBV19; d_gene: -; j_gene: TRBJ1-5; abundance: -; CDR3aa: CASSFSDFFSTQPQHF; CDR3nt: TGTGCCAGTAGCTTTTCGGACTTTTTCTCTACTCAGCCCCAGCATTTT
len: 16; v_gene: TRBV28; d_gene: -; j_gene: TRBJ1-1; abundance: -; CDR3aa: CASSFETIGTNTEAFF; CDR3nt: TGTGCCAGCAGTTTTGAGACCATCGGGACGAACACTGAAGCTTTCTTT
len: 15; v_gene: TRBV5-1; d_gene: -; j_gene: TRBJ1-5; abundance: -; CDR3aa: CASSLWGNSNQPQHF; CDR3nt: TGCGCCAGCAGCTTGTGGGGCAATAGCAATCAGCCCCAGCATTTT
len: 13; v_gene: TRBV6-5; d_gene: -; j_gene: TRBJ1-1; abundance: -; CDR3aa: CASSYRGFSEAFF; CDR3nt: TGTGCCAGCAGTTACCGAGGGTTTAGTGAAGCTTTCTTT
len: 16; v_gene: TRBV19; d_gene: -; j_gene: TRBJ1-1; abundance: -; CDR3aa: CASSILAADMNTEAFF; CDR3nt: TGTGCCAGTAGTATTCTGGCTGCTGACATGAACACTGAAGCTTTCTTT
len: 15; v_gene: TRBV9; d_gene: -; j_gene: TRBJ1-3; abundance: -; CDR3aa: CASSATGLDGNTIYF; CDR3nt: TGTGCCAGCAGCGCAACAGGGCTGGATGGAAACACCATATATTTT
len: 15; v_gene: TRBV6-5; d_gene: TRBD2; j_gene: TRBJ2-7; abundance: -; CDR3aa: CASGRGTSGMNEQYF; CDR3nt: TGTGCCAGCGGGAGAGGGACTAGCGGGATGAACGAGCAGTACTTC
len: 14; v_gene: TRBV19; d_gene: -; j_gene: TRBJ2-1; abundance: -; CDR3aa: CASSIGDIKNEQFF; CDR3nt: TGTGCCAGTAGTATCGGGGACATCAAGAATGAGCAGTTCTTC
len: 14; v_gene: TRBV19; d_gene: -; j_gene: TRBJ1-1; abundance: -; CDR3aa: CASSIDKARPEAFF; CDR3nt: TGTGCCAGTAGTATAGACAAGGCCCGCCCTGAAGCTTTCTTT
len: 14; v_gene: TRBV21-1; d_gene: -; j_gene: TRBJ1-1; abundance: few; CDR3aa: CASRNPSWGTEAFF; CDR3nt: TGTGCCAGCCGTAACCCGAGCTGGGGCACTGAAGCTTTCTTT
len: 15; v_gene: TRBV10-3; d_gene: TRBD1; j_gene: TRBJ1-5; abundance: -; CDR3aa: CAISRTGDSNQPQHF; CDR3nt: TGTGCCATCAGCCGGACAGGGGATAGCAATCAGCCCCAGCATTTT
len: 16; v_gene: TRBV7-6; d_gene: TRBD2; j_gene: TRBJ2-7; abundance: once; CDR3aa: CASSLRGTSGNYEQYF; CDR3nt: TGTGCCAGCAGCTTAAGGGGGACTAGCGGTAACTACGAGCAGTACTTC
len: 15; v_gene: TRBV7-9; d_gene: TRBD1; j_gene: TRBJ1-1; abundance: -; CDR3aa: CASSRTGQGATEAFF; CDR3nt: TGTGCCAGCAGCAGGACGGGACAGGGGGCGACTGAAGCTTTCTTT
len: 16; v_gene: TRBV30; d_gene: -; j_gene: TRBJ2-2; abundance: -; CDR3aa: CAWSVPGFGLPGELFF; CDR3nt: TGTGCCTGGAGTGTACCCGGGTTTGGTTTGCCCGGGGAGCTGTTTTTT
len: 14; v_gene: TRBV19; d_gene: -; j_gene: TRBJ1-1; abundance: -; CDR3aa: CASSTGQQVTEAFF; CDR3nt: TGTGCCAGTAGTACGGGACAACAAGTCACTGAAGCTTTCTTT
len: 15; v_gene: TRBV27; d_gene: TRBD1; j_gene: TRBJ2-7; abundance: -; CDR3aa: CASSLGGTGGYEQYF; CDR3nt: TGTGCCAGCAGTTTAGGCGGGACAGGGGGCTACGAGCAGTACTTC
len: 17; v_gene: TRBV9; d_gene: TRBD2; j_gene: TRBJ2-2; abundance: once; CDR3aa: CASSVSGGEPNTGELFF; CDR3nt: TGTGCCAGCAGCGTAAGCGGGGGAGAGCCGAACACCGGGGAGCTGTTTTTT
len: 14; v_gene: TRBV7-6; d_gene: -; j_gene: TRBJ2-3; abundance: -; CDR3aa: CASSLRGRVDTQYF; CDR3nt: TGTGCCAGCAGCTTAAGGGGTCGGGTAGATACGCAGTATTTT
len: 14; v_gene: TRBV7-9; d_gene: TRBD1; j_gene: TRBJ1-2; abundance: -; CDR3aa: CASSYVDRFHGYTF; CDR3nt: TGTGCCAGCAGCTACGTGGACAGGTTCCATGGCTACACCTTC
len: 14; v_gene: TRBV7-9; d_gene: -; j_gene: TRBJ2-5; abundance: -; CDR3aa: CASNSDRQQETQYF; CDR3nt: TGTGCCAGCAACTCGGACCGGCAACAAGAGACCCAGTACTTC
len: 15; v_gene: TRBV14; d_gene: TRBD1; j_gene: TRBJ2-3; abundance: few; CDR3aa: CASSGSGQGTDTQYF; CDR3nt: TGTGCCAGCAGCGGCTCGGGACAGGGCACAGATACGCAGTATTTT
len: 18; v_gene: TRBV9; d_gene: TRBD2; j_gene: TRBJ2-3; abundance: -; CDR3aa: CASSVETSGRGATDTQYF; CDR3nt: TGTGCCAGCAGCGTAGAAACTAGCGGGCGAGGGGCCACAGATACGCAGTATTTT
len: 16; v_gene: TRBV19; d_gene: -; j_gene: TRBJ2-1; abundance: -; CDR3aa: CASSMVGAGSYNEQFF; CDR3nt: TGTGCCAGTAGTATGGTAGGAGCAGGCTCCTACAATGAGCAGTTCTTC
len: 12; v_gene: TRBV6-4; d_gene: -; j_gene: TRBJ2-3; abundance: -; CDR3aa: CASSLGTDTQYF; CDR3nt: TGTGCCAGCAGTTTAGGGACAGATACGCAGTATTTT
len: 15; v_gene: TRBV11-2; d_gene: TRBD2; j_gene: TRBJ2-1; abundance: -; CDR3aa: CASSPSGKAYNEQFF; CDR3nt: TGTGCCAGCAGCCCGAGCGGGAAAGCCTACAATGAGCAGTTCTTC
len: 13; v_gene: TRBV7-8; d_gene: -; j_gene: TRBJ1-1; abundance: -; CDR3aa: CASSRGVVTEAFF; CDR3nt: TGTGCCAGCAGCCGCGGGGTGGTCACTGAAGCTTTCTTT
len: 17; v_gene: TRBV10-2; d_gene: TRBD1; j_gene: TRBJ1-2; abundance: -; CDR3aa: CASRDRTGGVVFYGYTF; CDR3nt: TGCGCCAGTAGAGACCGTACAGGGGGCGTTGTTTTCTATGGCTACACCTTC
len: 15; v_gene: TRBV6-1; d_gene: -; j_gene: TRBJ1-4; abundance: -; CDR3aa: CASSEVQGYNEKLFF; CDR3nt: TGTGCCAGCAGTGAAGTACAGGGTTATAATGAAAAACTGTTTTTT
len: 13; v_gene: TRBV30; d_gene: -; j_gene: TRBJ1-2; abundance: -; CDR3aa: CAWIGRENYGYTF; CDR3nt: TGTGCCTGGATCGGGCGAGAAAACTATGGCTACACCTTC
len: 13; v_gene: TRBV30; d_gene: TRBD1; j_gene: TRBJ2-2; abundance: -; CDR3aa: CAWGRQGAGELFF; CDR3nt: TGTGCCTGGGGGAGACAGGGGGCCGGGGAGCTGTTTTTT
len: 15; v_gene: TRBV27; d_gene: TRBD2; j_gene: TRBJ2-7; abundance: -; CDR3aa: CASSLGTSGSYEQYF; CDR3nt: TGTGCCAGCAGTTTAGGGACTAGCGGATCGTACGAGCAGTACTTC
len: 15; v_gene: TRBV18; d_gene: TRBD1; j_gene: TRBJ1-4; abundance: -; CDR3aa: CASSPMGQGNEKLFF; CDR3nt: TGTGCCAGCTCACCAATGGGACAGGGGAATGAAAAACTGTTTTTT
len: 13; v_gene: TRBV4-2; d_gene: -; j_gene: TRBJ2-1; abundance: -; CDR3aa: CASSQDLVAEQFF; CDR3nt: TGTGCCAGCAGCCAAGATCTGGTTGCTGAGCAGTTCTTC
len: 18; v_gene: TRBV9; d_gene: TRBD2; j_gene: TRBJ2-2; abundance: -; CDR3aa: CASSVGLAGGPGTGELFF; CDR3nt: TGTGCCAGCAGCGTCGGACTAGCGGGGGGGCCGGGCACCGGGGAGCTGTTTTTT
len: 16; v_gene: TRBV7-9; d_gene: -; j_gene: TRBJ2-1; abundance: -; CDR3aa: CASSLHGSGVYNEQFF; CDR3nt: TGTGCCAGCAGCTTACATGGTTCGGGGGTCTACAATGAGCAGTTCTTC